The 25 T cell receptor beta chains presented below share a single source sample, sequenced in a study of read filtering for tumor transcriptome and immune sequencing. This library used roughly 400 ng RNA and molecular barcoded adaptors spanning alpha/delta and beta/gamma chains. TCRdb redid the calling of the reads with MiXCR, one entry per CDR3 protein. The repertoire holds about 970 distinct CDR3 sequences, with approximately 82% as singletons. Sequenced: a population of CD138-negative cells sorted from bone marrow. Receptors originate from a donor over 35 with multiple myeloma. This table probably holds off-target reads from a library built for another chain.

The rearrangement joins TRBV6-2 or TRBV6-3 to TRBJ1-1, with a weak D call TRBD1 (6 bases). Per germline, CDR1 MNHEY and CDR2 SVGEGT. There are 18 residues in the CDR3. V was clipped by 0 bases and J by 1 base, with 18 bases between them. CDR3 residues: CASSYSTWGRVENTEAFF. The DNA of the CDR3 is TGTGCCAGCAGTTACTCGACTTGGGGGCGCGTTGAGAACACTGAAGCTTTCTTT.

The V call is TRBV18, the J call TRBJ2-1; 7 bases line up with TRBD2. V shed 3 bases, J shed 5 bases, and the junction held 4 bases outside the gene matches. The CDR3 runs 14 residues. From germline, CDR1 is KGHSH and CDR2 LQKENI. CDR3 coding DNA: TGTGCCAGCTCACCCGGGAGGATGGACAATGAGCAGTTCTTC. As protein: CASSPGRMDNEQFF.

This CDR3 reads CASTPDTPGGNEQFF. CDR3 nucleotides: TGTGCCAGCACCCCGGACACCCCAGGGGGCAATGAGCAGTTCTTC. V and J are TRBV28 and TRBJ2-1, with TRBD1 matching 7 bases. With 7 bases clipped from V and 6 bases from J, the junction kept 12 bases outside the gene matches. Looked up from germline, CDR1 is MDHEN and CDR2 is SYDVKM. The CDR3 is 15 residues long.

This chain connects TRBV20-1 to TRBJ1-1, with D possibly matching TRBD1 (5 bases). V lost 0 bases to trimming and J lost 4 bases, with 15 bases between them. CDR1 DFQATT and CDR2 SNEGSKA come from the germline V gene (reference sequence). CDR3 length: 15 amino acids. CDR3 in amino acids: CSARDTGGAVTEAFF. The CDR3 region has the DNA TGCAGTGCTAGAGACACCGGGGGAGCAGTCACTGAAGCTTTCTTT.

In DNA, the CDR3 is TGCAGTGCTCGGGAAGACGGCCATGAGCAGTTCTTC. This codes for CSAREDGHEQFF. The V gene is TRBV20-1, the J gene TRBJ2-1; perhaps TRBD2 as D (5 bases). CDR3 length: 12 residues. The germline gives CDR1 DFQATT, CDR2 SNEGSKA (reference sequence). V was shortened by 5 bases and J by 8 bases, with 13 bases between the two germline ends.

This clonotype is termed large (0.1 to 1%). This chain joins TRBV7-9 and TRBJ1-4; D may be TRBD1 (5 bases). Germline V gene sequence: CDR1 SEHNR, CDR2 FQNEAQ (reference sequence). The CDR3 runs 15 residues. V shed 2 bases and J shed 11 bases, with 18 bases lying between them. DNA for the CDR3: TGTGCCAGCAGCTTACTCCAGGGAACGATGGGGAAACTGTTTTTT. Translating gives CASSLLQGTMGKLFF.

The rearrangement uses TRBV15 and TRBJ2-7, with TRBD1 matching 8 bases. This CDR3 has 14 residues. With V trimmed by 0 bases and J by 7 bases, 5 bases remained unmatched. Per the germline V gene, CDR1 is LNHNV and CDR2 is YYDKDF (reference sequence). The CDR3 sequence is CATSRDGTGGEQYF. CDR3 in DNA: TGTGCCACCAGCAGAGATGGGACAGGAGGGGAGCAGTACTTC.

This chain links TRBV4-3 with TRBJ2-5, with 9 bases fitting TRBD2. The CDR3 length is 15 residues. Trimming at V came to 1 base and at J to 1 base, leaving 1 base not matched to a gene. Germline CDR1 reads LGHNA; CDR2 reads YSLEER. The CDR3 loop is CASSQGREGQETQYF. Here the CDR3 DNA reads TGCGCCAGCAGCCAAGGGCGGGAGGGCCAAGAGACCCAGTACTTC.

A word on this clonotype: The junction differs from germline at one of its ends, possibly a read error. V gene TRBV20-1 combines with J gene TRBJ2-1; 8 nucleotides line up with TRBD2. CDR3 length equals 15 residues. Germline lookup yields CDR1 DFQATT and CDR2 SNEGSKA (reference sequence). In nucleotides, the CDR3 is TGCAGTGCCTCCCTAAACGGGAGGGCTTACAATGAGCAGTCCTTC. It codes for CSASLNGRAYNEQSF.

The chain carries TRBV18 and TRBJ1-1, with D perhaps TRBD1 (6 bases). V was shortened by 4 bases and J by 9 bases, with 12 bases between the two germline ends. Germline assignment: CDR1 KGHSH and CDR2 LQKENI. This CDR3 contains 12 residues. DNA of the CDR3: TGTGCCAGCTCACGACCGCAGGGGAAAGCTTTCTTT. Residues: CASSRPQGKAFF.

The V and J genes are TRBV7-2 and TRBJ2-5; no firm D call. V was trimmed by 0 bases and J by 2 bases, leaving 10 bases between them. Germline V lookup: CDR1 SGHTA, CDR2 FQGNSA. CDR3 length: 15 amino acids. The CDR3 DNA reads as TGTGCCAGCAGCTTAGCCCAGACACGACAAGAGACCCAGTACTTC. It yields the protein CASSLAQTRQETQYF.

The rearrangement uses TRBV9 and TRBJ2-1, with TRBD1 matching over 7 bases. The CDR3 sequence is 14 residues long. Germline V CDR1 and CDR2: SGDLS, YYNGEE. V was pared by 0 bases and J by 8 bases, with 5 bases of the junction left unmatched. CDR3 in DNA: TGTGCCAGCAGCGTAGCGAACAGGGGAGATGAGCAGTTCTTC. Amino acid sequence: CASSVANRGDEQFF.

The rearrangement uses TRBV27 and TRBJ2-1; 13 bases align to TRBD2. With V trimmed by 8 bases and J by 2 bases, 6 bases remained unmatched. The CDR3 has 16 residues. The germline V gene encodes CDR1 MNHEY and CDR2 SMNVEV (reference sequence). This CDR3 is CASSELAGGAYNEQFF. The CDR3 DNA reads as TGTGCCAGCTCCGAACTAGCGGGAGGGGCCTACAATGAGCAGTTCTTC.

This clonotype was found a few times. The chain recombines TRBV7-6 with TRBJ2-1, with TRBD2 identical over 11 bases. Losses at the gene ends were 3 bases for V and 7 bases for J; bases not matched to a gene: 5. The CDR3 extends over 15 amino acids. Looked up from germline, CDR1 is SGHVS and CDR2 is FNYEAQ. CDR3 amino acids: CASSFQPSGGNEQFF. The CDR3 nucleotides read TGTGCCAGCAGCTTCCAACCTAGCGGGGGGAATGAGCAGTTCTTC. Combining the CDR3 with reference TRBV7-6 and TRBJ2-1 gives the whole variable domain GAGVSQSPRYKVTKRGQDVALRCDPISGHVSLYWYRQALGQGPEFLTYFNYEAQQDKSGLPNDRFSAERPEGSISTLTIQRTEQRDSAMYRCASSFQPSGGNEQFFGPGTRLTVL.

This clonotype has a single count. The rearrangement links TRBV30 to TRBJ2-1; D is tentatively TRBD1 or TRBD2 (7 bases each). Trimming stripped 2 bases from V and 14 bases from J, with 13 bases between. Germline assignment: CDR1 GTSNPN and CDR2 SVGIG (reference sequence). CDR3 length: 11 amino acids. The CDR3 DNA is TGTGCCTGGAGTCGGGCAGGGGGGGAGTTCTTC. Amino acids: CAWSRAGGEFF. Using reference TRBV30 and TRBJ2-1 for the parts outside the CDR3, the full variable domain is SQTIHQWPATLVQPVGSPLSLECTVEGTSNPNLYWYRQAAGRGLQLLFYSVGIGQISSEVPQNLSASRPQDRQFILSSKKLLLSDSGFYLCAWSRAGGEFFGPGTRLTVL.

The J gene is TRBJ2-1, the V gene TRBV5-1; D call uncertain. Germline CDR1 reads SGHRS; CDR2 reads YFSETQ. The CDR3 runs 14 residues. With 6 bases removed from V and 2 bases from J, the gap between germline ends came to 12 bases. CDR3 in amino acids: CASTLDLAYNEQFF. CDR3 sequence (DNA): TGCGCCAGCACCCTTGACCTAGCCTACAATGAGCAGTTCTTC.

This chain joins TRBV5-1 and TRBJ1-1; D is perhaps TRBD1 (6 bases). The CDR3 consists of 13 residues. Trimming left V 1 base short and J 6 bases short, with 10 bases between. Germline lookup yields CDR1 SGHRS and CDR2 YFSETQ. The CDR3 protein is CASSLSQGSEAFF. CDR3 sequence (DNA): TGCGCCAGCAGCTTGTCACAGGGATCTGAAGCTTTCTTT.

CDR3 amino acids: CSARDRLTSYEQYF. In nucleotides, the CDR3 is TGCAGTGCTAGGGACAGACTTACCTCCTACGAGCAGTACTTC. This chain uses TRBV20-1 with TRBJ2-7; D possibly corresponds to TRBD1 (6 bases). V dropped 3 bases and J dropped 0 bases, with 12 bases sitting between them. Looked up from germline, CDR1 is DFQATT and CDR2 is SNEGSKA (reference sequence). This CDR3 contains 14 residues.

The J gene is TRBJ2-1, the V gene TRBV24-1; D remains ambiguous. With 4 bases removed from V and 10 bases from J, the gap between germline ends came to 16 bases. The CDR3 spans 14 residues. CDR1 and CDR2 (germline): KGHDR, SFDVKD. For the CDR3, the DNA is TGTGCCACCAGTGAAAAGGGATTAATAGGAGAGCAGTTCTTC. This sequence encodes CATSEKGLIGEQFF.

This chain's CDR3 is CASARRTGAGGTEAFF. CDR3 DNA sequence: TGCGCCAGCGCCCGGAGGACAGGGGCGGGGGGGACTGAAGCTTTCTTT. The V and J genes are TRBV10-2 and TRBJ1-1, with 9 bases aligning to TRBD1. The CDR3 is made up of 16 amino acids. Per germline, CDR1 WSHSY and CDR2 SAAADI. The V segment lost 8 bases and the J segment 5 bases; nucleotides outside the gene matches: 15.

V usage is TRBV12-3 or TRBV12-4 and J usage is TRBJ2-7; D ambiguous. Trimming took off 4 bases at V and 2 bases at J, with 9 bases between the two ends. The CDR3 is made up of 13 amino acids. In DNA form, the CDR3 reads TGTGCCAGCAGTTCTGTCAGACCCTACGAGCAGTACTTC. It codes for CASSSVRPYEQYF.

CDR3 in DNA: TGCGCCAGCAGCTTGGTACCGGAGAACACTGAAGCTTTCTTT. Residues: CASSLVPENTEAFF. V usage is TRBV5-1 and J usage is TRBJ1-1; D gene uncertain. The CDR3 covers 14 residues. V was clipped by 0 bases and J by 1 base, with 7 bases between them. CDR1 SGHRS and CDR2 YFSETQ come from the germline V gene.

The rearrangement uses TRBV6-1 and TRBJ1-5; D possibly corresponds to TRBD1 (5 bases). The CDR3 is 15 amino acids. From germline, CDR1 is MNHNS and CDR2 SASEGT. V lost 2 bases and J lost 2, with 10 bases in between. CDR3: CASSERWGGNQPQHF. The CDR3 nucleotides read TGTGCCAGCAGTGAACGATGGGGCGGCAATCAGCCCCAGCATTTT.

The genes are TRBV5-1 and TRBJ2-1; no definite D call. V gave up 3 bases and J gave up 3 bases, with 10 bases separating them. The CDR3 runs to 14 residues. Per the germline V gene, CDR1 is SGHRS and CDR2 is YFSETQ. The CDR3 sequence: CASSSVGNYNEQFF. Here the CDR3 DNA reads TGCGCCAGCAGCTCGGTCGGAAACTACAATGAGCAGTTCTTC.

This clonotype was detected once. The genes are TRBV13 and TRBJ2-7; 8 bases agree with TRBD2. The CDR3 runs 15 residues. J gave up 4 bases and V 6 bases, and 11 bases lay outside the gene matches. Germline CDR1 reads PRHDT; CDR2 reads FYEKMQ (reference sequence). The CDR3 loop reads CASSLQGAGVYEQYF. CDR3 nucleotides: TGTGCCAGCAGTCTCCAGGGAGCGGGAGTATACGAGCAGTACTTC.